The clone carrying this T cell receptor (beta chain) was recorded once. PCR was performed using 60 Vbeta and 13 Jbeta primers. Measured with immunoSEQ multiplex PCR; TCRdb has only the in-frame clones, and not every one. In the table there are around 120,000 clones, around two thirds of which are singletons. The sample belongs to a study of cytomegalovirus exposure and HLA in healthy donors. The V gene lost 1 base and the J gene lost 5 bases, with 15 bases spanning the gap. The CDR3 is 16 residues long. Germline CDR1 reads LGHNA; CDR2 reads YNFKEQ. The sequence was collected from a middle-aged woman in good health and CMV-seropositive. The chain couples TRBV4-2 to TRBJ2-1; maybe TRBD2 (7 bases). The specimen sequenced was PBMCs. The CDR3 DNA reads as TGTGCCAGCAGCCAAGCTGGACTAGGGGGGGACAATGAGCAGTTCTTC. Protein sequence: CASSQAGLGGDNEQFF.